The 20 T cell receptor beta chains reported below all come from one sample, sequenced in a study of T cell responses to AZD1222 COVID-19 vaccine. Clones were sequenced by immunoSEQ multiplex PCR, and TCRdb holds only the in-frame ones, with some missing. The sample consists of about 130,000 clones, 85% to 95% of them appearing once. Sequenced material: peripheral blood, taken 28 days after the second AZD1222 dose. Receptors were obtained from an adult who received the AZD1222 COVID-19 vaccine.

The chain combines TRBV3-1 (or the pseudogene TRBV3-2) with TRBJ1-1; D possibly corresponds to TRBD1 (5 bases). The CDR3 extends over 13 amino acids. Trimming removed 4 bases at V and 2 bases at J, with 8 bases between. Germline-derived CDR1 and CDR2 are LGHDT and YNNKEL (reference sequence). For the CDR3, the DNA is TGTGCCAGCAGCCCGACAGAAAACACTGAAGCTTTCTTT. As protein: CASSPTENTEAFF.

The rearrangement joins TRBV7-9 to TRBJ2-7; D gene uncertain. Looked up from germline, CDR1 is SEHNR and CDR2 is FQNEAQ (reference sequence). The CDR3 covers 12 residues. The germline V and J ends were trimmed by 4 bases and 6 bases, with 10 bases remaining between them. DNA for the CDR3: TGTGCCAGCAGCTCCCTAGACGGCGAGCAGTACTTC. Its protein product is CASSSLDGEQYF.

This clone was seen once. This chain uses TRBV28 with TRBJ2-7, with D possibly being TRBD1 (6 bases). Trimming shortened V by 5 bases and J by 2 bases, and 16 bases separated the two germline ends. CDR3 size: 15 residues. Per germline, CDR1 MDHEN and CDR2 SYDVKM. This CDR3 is CASSAADRRPYEQYF. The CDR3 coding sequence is TGTGCCAGCAGTGCCGCGGACAGACGTCCCTACGAGCAGTACTTC.

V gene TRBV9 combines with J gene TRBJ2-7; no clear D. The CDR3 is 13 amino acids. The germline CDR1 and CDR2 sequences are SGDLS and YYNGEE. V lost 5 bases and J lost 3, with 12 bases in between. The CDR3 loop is CASSGIPNYEQYF. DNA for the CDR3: TGTGCCAGCAGTGGGATCCCAAACTACGAGCAGTACTTC.

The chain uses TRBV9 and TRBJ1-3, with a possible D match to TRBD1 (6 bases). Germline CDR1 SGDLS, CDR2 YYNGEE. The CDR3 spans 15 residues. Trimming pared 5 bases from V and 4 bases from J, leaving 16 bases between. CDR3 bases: TGTGCCAGCAGTGATGACCAGGGGAAAGGAAACACCATATATTTT. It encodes CASSDDQGKGNTIYF.

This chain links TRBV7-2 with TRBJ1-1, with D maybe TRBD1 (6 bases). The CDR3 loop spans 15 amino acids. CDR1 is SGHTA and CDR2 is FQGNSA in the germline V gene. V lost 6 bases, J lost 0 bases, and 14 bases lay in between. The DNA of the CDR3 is TGTGCCAGCAGGGTCGCCGACAGGATGAACACTGAAGCTTTCTTT. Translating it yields CASRVADRMNTEAFF.

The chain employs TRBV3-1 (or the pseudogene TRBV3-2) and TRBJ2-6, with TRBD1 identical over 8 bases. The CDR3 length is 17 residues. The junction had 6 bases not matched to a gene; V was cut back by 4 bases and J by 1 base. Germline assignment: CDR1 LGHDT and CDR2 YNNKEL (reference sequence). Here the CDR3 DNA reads TGTGCCAGCAGCCCCAGGGGGCTCCTATCTGGGGCCAACGTCCTGACTTTC. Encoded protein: CASSPRGLLSGANVLTF.

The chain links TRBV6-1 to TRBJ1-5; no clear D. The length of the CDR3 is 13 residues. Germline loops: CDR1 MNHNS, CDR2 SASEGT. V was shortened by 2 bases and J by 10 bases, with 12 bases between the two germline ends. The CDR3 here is CASSEPAMGPQHF. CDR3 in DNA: TGTGCCAGCAGTGAACCAGCAATGGGCCCCCAGCATTTT.

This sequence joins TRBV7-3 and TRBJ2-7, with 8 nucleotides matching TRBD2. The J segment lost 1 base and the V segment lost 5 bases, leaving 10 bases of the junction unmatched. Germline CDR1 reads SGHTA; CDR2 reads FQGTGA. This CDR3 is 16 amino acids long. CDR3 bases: TGTGCCAGCAGCCCGGGGGGAACTAGCGGATCCTACGAGCAGTACTTC. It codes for CASSPGGTSGSYEQYF.

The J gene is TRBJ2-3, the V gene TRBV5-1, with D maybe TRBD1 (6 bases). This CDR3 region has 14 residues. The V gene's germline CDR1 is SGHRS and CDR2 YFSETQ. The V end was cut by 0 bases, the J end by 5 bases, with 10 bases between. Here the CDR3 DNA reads TGCGCCAGCAGCTTGGTACAGGGTGGAGATACGCAGTATTTT. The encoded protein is CASSLVQGGDTQYF. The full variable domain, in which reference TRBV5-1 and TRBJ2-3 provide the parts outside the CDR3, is KAGVTQTPRYLIKTRGQQVTLSCSPISGHRSVSWYQQTPGQGLQFLFEYFSETQRNKGNFPGRFSGRQFSNSRSEMNVSTLELGDSALYLCASSLVQGGDTQYFGPGTRLTVL.

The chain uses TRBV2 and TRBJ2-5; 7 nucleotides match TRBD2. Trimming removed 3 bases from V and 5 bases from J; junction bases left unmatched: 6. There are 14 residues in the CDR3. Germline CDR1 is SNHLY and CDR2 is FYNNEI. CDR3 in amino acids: CASSDSLGGETQYF. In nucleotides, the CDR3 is TGTGCCAGCAGTGATTCGCTCGGGGGGGAGACCCAGTACTTC.

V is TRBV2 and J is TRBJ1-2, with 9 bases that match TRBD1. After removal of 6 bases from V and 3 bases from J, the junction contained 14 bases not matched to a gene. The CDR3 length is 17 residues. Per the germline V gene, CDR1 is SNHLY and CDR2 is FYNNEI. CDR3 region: CASRTADGDREYYGYTF. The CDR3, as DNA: TGTGCCAGCAGGACCGCCGATGGGGACAGGGAGTACTATGGCTACACCTTC. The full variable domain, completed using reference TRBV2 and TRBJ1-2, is EPEVTQTPSHQVTQMGQEVILRCVPISNHLYFYWYRQILGQKVEFLVSFYNNEISEKSEIFDDQFSVERPDGSNFTLKIRSTKLEDSAMYFCASRTADGDREYYGYTFGSGTRLTVV.

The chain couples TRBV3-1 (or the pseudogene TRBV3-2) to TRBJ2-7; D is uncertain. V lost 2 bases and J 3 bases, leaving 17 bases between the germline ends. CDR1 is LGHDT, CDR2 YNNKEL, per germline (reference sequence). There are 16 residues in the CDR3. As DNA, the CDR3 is TGTGCCAGCAGCCAATCTCTTTTCACCCCATTCTACGAGCAGTACTTC. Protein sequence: CASSQSLFTPFYEQYF.

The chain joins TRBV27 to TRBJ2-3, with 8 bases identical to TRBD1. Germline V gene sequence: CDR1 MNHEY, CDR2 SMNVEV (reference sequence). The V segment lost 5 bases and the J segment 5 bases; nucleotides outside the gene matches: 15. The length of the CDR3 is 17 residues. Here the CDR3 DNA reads TGTGCCAGCAGTCTCTACTGGGGACAGGAGGTAGGAGATACGCAGTATTTT. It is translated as CASSLYWGQEVGDTQYF.

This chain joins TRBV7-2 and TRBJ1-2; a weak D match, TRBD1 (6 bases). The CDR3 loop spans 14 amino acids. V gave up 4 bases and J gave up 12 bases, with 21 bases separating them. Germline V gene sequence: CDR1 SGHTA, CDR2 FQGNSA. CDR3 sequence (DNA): TGTGCCAGCAGCTCGTACCGGACAGTCGGTTCAGACACCTTC. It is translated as CASSSYRTVGSDTF.

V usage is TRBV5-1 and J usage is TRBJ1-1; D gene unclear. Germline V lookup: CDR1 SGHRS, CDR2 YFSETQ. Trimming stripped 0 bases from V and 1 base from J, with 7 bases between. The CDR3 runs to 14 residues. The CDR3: CASSLAGKNTEAFF. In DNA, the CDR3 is TGCGCCAGCAGCTTGGCTGGCAAGAACACTGAAGCTTTCTTT.

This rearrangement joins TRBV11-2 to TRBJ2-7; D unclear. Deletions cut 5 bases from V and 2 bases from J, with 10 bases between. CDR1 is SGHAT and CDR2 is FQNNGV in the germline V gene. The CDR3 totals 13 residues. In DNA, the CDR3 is TGTGCCAGCAGCCTAGGCACTACCTACGAGCAGTACTTC. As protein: CASSLGTTYEQYF.

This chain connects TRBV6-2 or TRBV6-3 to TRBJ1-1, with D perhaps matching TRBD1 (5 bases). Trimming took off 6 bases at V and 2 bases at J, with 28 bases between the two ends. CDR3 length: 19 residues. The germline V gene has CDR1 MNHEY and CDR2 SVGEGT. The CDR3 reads CASSSPRRGNPTLNTEAFF. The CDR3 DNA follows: TGTGCCAGCAGCTCCCCCCGAAGGGGAAACCCTACCCTTAACACTGAAGCTTTCTTT.

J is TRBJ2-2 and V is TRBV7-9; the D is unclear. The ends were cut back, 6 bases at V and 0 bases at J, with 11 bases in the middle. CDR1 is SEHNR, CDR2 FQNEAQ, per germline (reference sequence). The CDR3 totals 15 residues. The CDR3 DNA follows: TGTGCCAGCAGGCTTGCGGTGTCGAACACCGGGGAGCTGTTTTTT. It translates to CASRLAVSNTGELFF.

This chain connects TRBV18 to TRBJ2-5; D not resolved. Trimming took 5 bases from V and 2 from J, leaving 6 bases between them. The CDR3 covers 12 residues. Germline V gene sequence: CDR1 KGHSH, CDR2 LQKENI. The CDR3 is CASSGSQETQYF. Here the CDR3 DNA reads TGTGCCAGCTCAGGCTCTCAAGAGACCCAGTACTTC.